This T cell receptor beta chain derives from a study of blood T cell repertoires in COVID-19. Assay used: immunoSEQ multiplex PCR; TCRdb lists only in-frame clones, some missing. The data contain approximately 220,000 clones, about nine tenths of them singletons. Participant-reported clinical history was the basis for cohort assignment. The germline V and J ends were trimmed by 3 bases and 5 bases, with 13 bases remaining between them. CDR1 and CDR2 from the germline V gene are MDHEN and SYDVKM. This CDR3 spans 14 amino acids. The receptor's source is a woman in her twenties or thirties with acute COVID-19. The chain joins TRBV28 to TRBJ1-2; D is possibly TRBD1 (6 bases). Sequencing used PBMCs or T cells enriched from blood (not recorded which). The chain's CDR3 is CASSLVAGAYGYTF. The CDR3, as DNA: TGTGCCAGCAGTTTGGTCGCGGGGGCATATGGCTACACCTTC.